This T cell receptor beta chain was sequenced during a study of shared clonotypes between healthy human individuals. Overall study context: Serving as donors were two women and three men, whose ages spanned 18 to 49. Study results and limitations: As a rule, naive subsets had a larger estimated richness than memory subsets.

CDR3 length: 14 residues. Trimming removed 1 base at V and 3 bases at J, with 10 bases between. Germline CDR1 reads SGHTA; CDR2 reads FQGNSA. A word on this clone: Its antigen is undetermined.

A deep-level run was used for the assay. Using immunoSEQ multiplex PCR, the repertoire was profiled, and TCRdb retains in-frame clones only, with some absent. The table lists under 2,500,000 clones, approximately 96% of them singletons, with 0.1% to 0.15% in the top ten. Healthy HIV-negative adults with no recent acute infections or vaccinations were recruited as donors. Sequencing input: naive CD4+ T cells sorted from blood. The subset is: CD45RA+ positively selected. The rearrangement links TRBV7-2 to TRBJ2-7, with a possible D match to TRBD2 (6 bases). The clonotype comes from a man younger than 35 in good health. The CDR3 protein is CASSLEGLLYEQYF. CDR3 nucleotide sequence: TGTGCCAGCAGCTTAGAAGGACTACTCTACGAGCAGTACTTC. Based on the CDR3 plus reference TRBV7-2 and TRBJ2-7, the full variable domain is GAGVSQSPSNKVTEKGKDVELRCDPISGHTALYWYRQSLGQGLEFLIYFQGNSAPDKSGLPSDRFSAERTGGSVSTLTIQRTQQEDSAVYLCASSLEGLLYEQYFGPGTRLTVT.